This TCR beta chain was sequenced for a study of blood T cell repertoires in COVID-19. Background on the study: Sites in the United States, Italy and Spain provided acute and convalescent COVID-19 samples. Nucleic acid was either cDNA or gDNA, and it came from T cells, B-cell-depleted T cells, or PBMCs.

J gave up 2 bases and V 1 base, and 12 bases lay outside the gene matches. This CDR3 is 18 amino acids long. Germline values: CDR1 MNHEY, CDR2 SMNVEV (reference sequence). Under the authors' procedure: Estimates of nucleated cell counts were drawn from the amplification of reference gene primers. Assay used: immunoSEQ multiplex PCR; TCRdb lists only in-frame clones, some missing. The DNA was the basis for D and trimming; V, J and clone size are from that table. This sample carries 250,000 to 350,000 clones, about nine tenths of them seen once, and the ten largest clones take less than 1%. This sequence joins TRBV27 and TRBJ2-3; the match to TRBD2 covers 7 bases. Sequenced sample: peripheral blood. The TCR was taken from a woman in her thirties or forties who had recovered from COVID-19. CDR3 sequence (DNA): TGTGCCAGCAGTTTATTAAGGTCCGACACTAGCGTCACAGATACGCAGTATTTT. It encodes CASSLLRSDTSVTDTQYF.